This T cell receptor beta chain was identified during a study of blood T cell repertoires in COVID-19. The wider study: COVID-19 samples from acute and convalescent phases originated in the United States, Italy and Spain.

In the original workflow: Amplification of reference gene primers provided the estimated nucleated cell counts. The protocol was immunoSEQ multiplex PCR, while the TCRdb copy is restricted to in-frame clones and leaves out a portion. D and trimming come from the DNA, and the V and J calls and clone size come from that table. The data contain roughly 68,000 clones, 85% to 90% of them singletons. This CDR3 has 13 amino acids. Germline V lookup: CDR1 MNHEY, CDR2 SVGAGI. V was pared by 5 bases and J by 3 bases, with 11 bases between. In its sample, this clone was seen a few times. This chain connects TRBV6-5 to TRBJ2-7; tentatively, D is TRBD1 (6 bases). Source material: peripheral blood. The TCR sequence derives from an elderly woman with active COVID-19. The CDR3, as DNA: TGTGCCAGCAGTCGTACAGGGCGCTACGAGCAGTACTTC. Translation gives CASSRTGRYEQYF.